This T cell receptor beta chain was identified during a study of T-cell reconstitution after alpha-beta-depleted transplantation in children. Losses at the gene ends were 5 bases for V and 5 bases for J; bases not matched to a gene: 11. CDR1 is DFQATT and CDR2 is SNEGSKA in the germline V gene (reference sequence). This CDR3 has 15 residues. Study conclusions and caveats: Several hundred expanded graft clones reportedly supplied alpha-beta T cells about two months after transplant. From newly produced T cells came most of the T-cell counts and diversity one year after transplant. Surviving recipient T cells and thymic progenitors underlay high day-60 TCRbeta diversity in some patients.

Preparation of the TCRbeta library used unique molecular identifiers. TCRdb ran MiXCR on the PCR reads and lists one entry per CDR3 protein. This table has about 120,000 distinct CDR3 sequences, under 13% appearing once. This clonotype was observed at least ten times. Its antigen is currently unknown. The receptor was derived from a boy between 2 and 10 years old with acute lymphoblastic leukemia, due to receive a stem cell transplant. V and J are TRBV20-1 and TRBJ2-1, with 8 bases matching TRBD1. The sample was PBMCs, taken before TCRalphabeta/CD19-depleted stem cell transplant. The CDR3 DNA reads TGCAGTGCTCCTCTGGCGGGCAGGGGGCACAATGAGCAGTTCTTC. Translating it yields CSAPLAGRGHNEQFF.